These 28 T cell receptor beta chains originate from one sample sequenced in a study of response to subunit inactivated influenza vaccine (dated by TCRdb to about 2018). Library generation was performed with RT-PCR. This sample was sequenced with an Illumina HiSeq 2500. The raw public reads went through TCRdb reprocessing: fastp at Q25, MiXCR clone calling, in-frame beta chains kept. Every distinct CDR3 protein forms one entry, paired with its most common genes and DNA. This sample holds about 570,000 distinct CDR3 sequences; 11% were observed only once. The ten largest clones capture 8% to 13% of the sample. These data also formed part of another study, on T cells expressing NK-cell markers. The second source states: TCR beta cDNA libraries were made by 5'RACE template switching that added a universal primer site and unique molecular identifiers.

Sample: PBMCs from blood, taken on the day of vaccination. Source of these receptors: a man in his forties or fifties who received an inactivated influenza vaccine. Donor details come from another sample of the same person, matched by shared clones.

In its sample, this clonotype was seen a few times. The chain joins TRBV4-2 to TRBJ2-1; 11 nucleotides align to TRBD2. The CDR3 has 18 amino acids. Germline-derived CDR1 and CDR2 are LGHNA and YNFKEQ. The V gene end was trimmed by 4 bases and the J gene end by 3 bases; junction bases not matched to a gene: 11. In DNA, the CDR3 is TGTGCCAGCAGCCCAGCCCGAACTAGCGGGAGCCTCTACAATGAGCAGTTCTTC. Amino acids: CASSPARTSGSLYNEQFF.

This clonotype has a handful of counts. This CDR3 is CSVRPGQGNYEQYF. Here the CDR3 DNA reads TGCAGCGTTCGTCCGGGACAGGGGAACTACGAGCAGTACTTC. The chain links TRBV29-1 to TRBJ2-7; TRBD1 matches 10 bases. V lost 5 bases and J lost 3; bases outside the gene matches: 7. Germline lookup yields CDR1 SQVTM and CDR2 ANQGSEA. The CDR3 loop spans 14 amino acids.

This clonotype turned up a few times. V gene TRBV7-2 combines with J gene TRBJ2-7; TRBD2 matches 12 bases. The CDR3 runs 16 residues. V shed 2 bases and J 1 base; nucleotides not matched to a gene: 3. Germline V gene data show CDR1 as SGHTA and CDR2 as FQGNSA. As DNA, the CDR3 is TGTGCCAGCAGCTTATCCGGGACTAGCGGGTCCTACGAGCAGTACTTC. It is translated as CASSLSGTSGSYEQYF.

The chain recombines TRBV7-6 with TRBJ2-1; 9 bases line up with TRBD2. Trimming cost V 5 bases and J 6 bases; bases outside gene matches: 5. This CDR3 comprises 14 residues. From germline, CDR1 is SGHVS and CDR2 FNYEAQ. CDR3 bases: TGTGCCAGCAGCACGGGACTAGCTAGCAATGAGCAGTTCTTC. Encoded protein: CASSTGLASNEQFF.

This rearrangement joins TRBV5-1 to TRBJ2-3; D call uncertain. This CDR3 region has 14 residues. Per the germline V gene, CDR1 is SGHRS and CDR2 is YFSETQ. Trimming took 4 bases from V and 4 from J, leaving 13 bases between them. As DNA, the CDR3 is TGCGCCAGCAGCCCGAATTTCTGGGCAGATACGCAGTATTTT. Protein sequence: CASSPNFWADTQYF.

This clonotype came up a few times. V gene TRBV20-1 combines with J gene TRBJ1-2; D is undetermined. Germline V gene lookup returns CDR1 DFQATT and CDR2 SNEGSKA (reference sequence). The CDR3 has 16 amino acids. V was shortened by 0 bases and J by 1 base, with 15 bases between the two germline ends. This CDR3 reads CSARDLEARFNYGYTF. The CDR3 nucleotides are TGCAGTGCTAGAGATCTCGAGGCGAGGTTTAACTATGGCTACACCTTC.

The chain carries TRBV6-2 or TRBV6-3 and TRBJ2-5, with TRBD2 as a possible D gene (6 bases). The V end was cut by 2 bases, the J end by 4 bases, with 14 bases between. Germline CDR1 and CDR2: MNHEY and SVGEGT. The CDR3 loop spans 15 amino acids. CDR3 region: CASSYRPGELETQYF. The CDR3 coding sequence is TGTGCCAGCAGTTACAGGCCGGGAGAGCTAGAGACCCAGTACTTC.

The chain is built from TRBV29-1 and TRBJ2-5, with 13 bases lining up with TRBD2. The V and J ends lost 6 bases and 2 bases, in that order; junction bases with no gene match: 6. Germline CDR1 reads SQVTM; CDR2 reads ANQGSEA. The CDR3 has 15 amino acids. The CDR3 is CSVRTSGGSQETQYF. CDR3 nucleotides: TGCAGCGTCCGGACTAGCGGGGGTTCACAAGAGACCCAGTACTTC.

V and J are TRBV12-3 or TRBV12-4 and TRBJ2-2; D is perhaps TRBD1 (6 bases). V was pared by 3 bases and J by 7 bases, with 9 bases between. The CDR3 is 13 residues long. This CDR3 is CASSFRGNGELFF. Here the CDR3 DNA reads TGTGCCAGCAGTTTCAGGGGTAACGGGGAGCTGTTTTTT.

This clonotype occurred a few times. The chain is built from TRBV12-3 or TRBV12-4 and TRBJ2-1; perhaps TRBD2 as D (5 bases). This CDR3 is built from 14 residues. V gave up 3 bases and J gave up 2 bases, with 8 bases separating them. The CDR3 here is CASSLRVTYNEQFF. DNA for the CDR3: TGTGCCAGCAGTTTGCGGGTCACCTACAATGAGCAGTTCTTC.

The V and J genes are TRBV28 and TRBJ2-5; D may be TRBD1 (6 bases). Germline assignment: CDR1 MDHEN and CDR2 SYDVKM. CDR3 length: 13 residues. Trimming shortened V by 10 bases and J by 3 bases, and 15 bases separated the two germline ends. The CDR3 loop is CATIGQPKETQYF. In DNA form, the CDR3 reads TGTGCCACCATTGGACAGCCCAAAGAGACCCAGTACTTC.

This chain connects TRBV7-2 to TRBJ2-1; 8 nucleotides match TRBD1. The CDR3 covers 15 residues. V was pared by 5 bases and J by 0 bases, with 3 bases of the junction left unmatched. The germline gives CDR1 SGHTA, CDR2 FQGNSA. The CDR3 DNA is TGTGCCAGCAGCAAAACAGGGGGCTCCTACAATGAGCAGTTCTTC. Its translation is CASSKTGGSYNEQFF.

The V call is TRBV7-2, the J call TRBJ2-2; D tentatively fits TRBD1 or TRBD2 (5 bases each). Germline-derived CDR1 and CDR2 are SGHTA and FQGNSA. The CDR3 is made up of 16 amino acids. Trimming cost V 5 bases and J 0 bases, with 13 bases left between them. DNA for the CDR3: TGTGCCAGCAGCCCCTGGGACCCGACGAACACCGGGGAGCTGTTTTTT. Protein: CASSPWDPTNTGELFF.

This clonotype was seen a few times. The J gene is TRBJ1-1, the V gene TRBV11-2, with 12 bases matching TRBD1. The CDR3 is 20 amino acids. Germline-derived CDR1 and CDR2 are SGHAT and FQNNGV. V dropped 1 base and J dropped 4; count of bases not matched to a gene: 16. The CDR3 region has the DNA TGTGCCAGCAGCTTAGGTCACCGAGGGACAGGGGGCATCTTAGTCACTGAAGCTTTCTTT. It specifies CASSLGHRGTGGILVTEAFF.

The V and J genes are TRBV12-3 or TRBV12-4 and TRBJ1-5, with D uncertain. V shed 7 bases and J shed 5 bases, with 18 bases lying between them. The CDR3 loop spans 15 amino acids. CDR3 residues: CASTPNWGNDQPQHF. The CDR3 DNA is TGTGCCAGCACCCCGAACTGGGGAAACGATCAGCCCCAGCATTTT.

V is TRBV7-2 and J is TRBJ2-3; TRBD1 agrees at 7 bases. This CDR3 is 15 amino acids long. Germline CDR1 and CDR2: SGHTA and FQGNSA. J was trimmed by 0 bases and V by 6 bases; bases with no gene match: 6. The CDR3 sequence is CASREPGQSTDTQYF. CDR3 sequence (DNA): TGTGCCAGCAGAGAACCGGGACAGAGCACAGATACGCAGTATTTT.

The V gene is TRBV11-2, the J gene TRBJ1-6; no clear D. CDR3 length: 18 residues. The germline CDR1 and CDR2 sequences are SGHAT and FQNNGV. V was shortened by 0 bases and J by 4 bases, with 16 bases between the two germline ends. CDR3: CASSLEKSGSRYNSPLHF. Here the CDR3 DNA reads TGTGCCAGCAGCTTAGAGAAAAGTGGGTCTCGGTATAATTCACCCCTCCACTTT.

The rearrangement links TRBV5-1 to TRBJ1-2; perhaps TRBD1 as D (5 bases). This CDR3 contains 16 residues. V shed 0 bases and J shed 5 bases, with 17 bases lying between them. Germline assignment: CDR1 SGHRS and CDR2 YFSETQ. CDR3 protein: CASSLARTGTDYGYTF. CDR3 sequence (DNA): TGCGCCAGCAGCTTGGCACGGACTGGGACGGATTATGGCTACACCTTC.

The chain joins TRBV7-2 to TRBJ2-1; D might be TRBD1 or TRBD2, each matching 5 bases. The CDR3 is made up of 13 amino acids. Trimming stripped 2 bases from V and 6 bases from J, with 8 bases between. The germline CDR1 and CDR2 sequences are SGHTA and FQGNSA. The CDR3 loop reads CASSLFGGNEQFF. The CDR3 DNA reads as TGTGCCAGCAGCTTATTTGGGGGCAATGAGCAGTTCTTC. Looking up the rest from reference TRBV7-2 and TRBJ2-1 gives the full variable domain: GAGVSQSPSNKVTEKGKDVELRCDPISGHTALYWYRQSLGQGLEFLIYFQGNSAPDKSGLPSDRFSAERTGGSVSTLTIQRTQQEDSAVYLCASSLFGGNEQFFGPGTRLTVL.

V and J are TRBV10-3 and TRBJ2-7; either TRBD1 or TRBD2 may supply D (5 bases each). The CDR3 is 15 residues long. Germline CDR1 is ENHRY and CDR2 is SYGVKD. V dropped 3 bases and J dropped 0 bases, with 12 bases sitting between them. CDR3 bases: TGTGCCATCAGTGATAAGGCAGGGAGCTCCTACGAGCAGTACTTC. Translating gives CAISDKAGSSYEQYF.

This clonotype was found a few times. V is TRBV28 and J is TRBJ2-3; the D gene is possibly TRBD2 (5 bases). CDR3 length: 15 amino acids. With 1 base removed from V and 2 bases from J, the gap between germline ends came to 10 bases. CDR1 and CDR2 from the germline V gene are MDHEN and SYDVKM. CDR3 loop: CASSLLEVLTDTQYF. CDR3 nucleotides: TGTGCCAGCAGTTTATTGGAGGTGCTCACAGATACGCAGTATTTT.

The gene calls are TRBV19 and TRBJ2-6, with D possibly matching TRBD2 (6 bases). Between the trimmed V and J ends, which lost 6 bases and 2 bases, there was a span of 14 bases. This CDR3 spans 16 amino acids. The germline CDR1 and CDR2 sequences are LNHDA and SQIVND (reference sequence). The CDR3 here is CASSREGGTGANVLTF. The CDR3 DNA is TGTGCCAGTAGCCGAGAGGGAGGAACTGGGGCCAACGTCCTGACTTTC.

The CDR3 DNA reads TGTGCCACCAGTGCGACAGGGAGGTTCTCGAACACCGGGGAGCTGTTTTTT. Its translation is CATSATGRFSNTGELFF. This chain links TRBV24-1 with TRBJ2-2; D is perhaps TRBD1 (7 bases). Germline values: CDR1 KGHDR, CDR2 SFDVKD. This CDR3 contains 17 residues. The V end was cut by 5 bases, the J end by 0 bases, with 15 bases between.

This clonotype has at least ten counts. The chain couples TRBV20-1 to TRBJ2-2; TRBD1 matches 8 bases. Losses at the gene ends were 6 bases for V and 7 bases for J; bases not matched to a gene: 10. CDR3 length: 14 amino acids. Germline assignment: CDR1 DFQATT and CDR2 SNEGSKA (reference sequence). CDR3 sequence: CSANVRGRLGELFF. The CDR3 DNA reads TGCAGTGCCAATGTCAGGGGGCGCCTCGGGGAGCTGTTTTTT.

This clonotype has at least ten counts. The CDR3 sequence is CASSEVAGGFGELFF. In nucleotides, the CDR3 is TGTGCCAGCAGTGAAGTAGCGGGGGGGTTCGGGGAGCTGTTTTTT. The rearrangement joins TRBV2 to TRBJ2-2, with TRBD2 matching over 11 bases. Looked up from germline, CDR1 is SNHLY and CDR2 is FYNNEI. The CDR3 consists of 15 residues. The V segment lost 1 base and the J segment 7 bases; nucleotides outside the gene matches: 2.

This sequence joins TRBV27 and TRBJ1-1; no definite D call. The germline V gene has CDR1 MNHEY and CDR2 SMNVEV (reference sequence). V lost 0 bases, J lost 13 bases, and 15 bases lay in between. CDR3 length: 13 residues. The CDR3 DNA reads as TGTGCCAGCAGTTTATCGGGTAGTGGAGCGAGTTTCTTT. Protein: CASSLSGSGASFF.

The chain employs TRBV6-1 and TRBJ2-1, with 8 bases identical to TRBD2. CDR1 is MNHNS and CDR2 is SASEGT in the germline V gene. The J segment lost 1 base and the V segment lost 5 bases, leaving 4 bases of the junction unmatched. The CDR3 is 15 residues long. CDR3 amino acids: CASSPAGVSYNEQFF. CDR3 DNA: TGTGCCAGCAGTCCAGCGGGAGTATCCTACAATGAGCAGTTCTTC.

About this clonotype: Being one base from a much bigger clone, this may be a read error. The rearrangement joins TRBV20-1 to TRBJ2-3, with 7 nucleotides matching TRBD2. Germline V gene data show CDR1 as DFQATT and CDR2 as SNEGSKA (reference sequence). Losses at the gene ends were 0 bases for V and 5 bases for J; bases not matched to a gene: 8. This CDR3 contains 15 residues. Here the CDR3 reads CSARDLSGGVDTQYF. For the CDR3, the DNA is TGCAGTGCTAGAGATCTGTCGGGAGGCGTAGATACGCAGTATTTT.